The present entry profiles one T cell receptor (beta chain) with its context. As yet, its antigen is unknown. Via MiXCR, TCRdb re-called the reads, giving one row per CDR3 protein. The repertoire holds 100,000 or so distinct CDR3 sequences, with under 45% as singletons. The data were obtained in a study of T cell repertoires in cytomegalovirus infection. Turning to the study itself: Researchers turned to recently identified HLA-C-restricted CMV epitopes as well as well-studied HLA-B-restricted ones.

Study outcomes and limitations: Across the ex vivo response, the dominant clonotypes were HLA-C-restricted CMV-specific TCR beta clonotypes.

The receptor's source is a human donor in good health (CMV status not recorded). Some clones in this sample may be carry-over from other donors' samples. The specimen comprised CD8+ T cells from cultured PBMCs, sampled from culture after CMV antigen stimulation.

The CDR3 region has the DNA TGTGCCAGCAGCCCTCGACAGGATGAGCAGTTCTTC. It encodes CASSPRQDEQFF. This chain uses TRBV13 with TRBJ2-1, with TRBD1 as a possible D gene (6 bases). Trimming left V 5 bases short and J 8 bases short, with 10 bases between. Germline V gene data show CDR1 as PRHDT and CDR2 as FYEKMQ (reference sequence). The CDR3 has 12 amino acids.